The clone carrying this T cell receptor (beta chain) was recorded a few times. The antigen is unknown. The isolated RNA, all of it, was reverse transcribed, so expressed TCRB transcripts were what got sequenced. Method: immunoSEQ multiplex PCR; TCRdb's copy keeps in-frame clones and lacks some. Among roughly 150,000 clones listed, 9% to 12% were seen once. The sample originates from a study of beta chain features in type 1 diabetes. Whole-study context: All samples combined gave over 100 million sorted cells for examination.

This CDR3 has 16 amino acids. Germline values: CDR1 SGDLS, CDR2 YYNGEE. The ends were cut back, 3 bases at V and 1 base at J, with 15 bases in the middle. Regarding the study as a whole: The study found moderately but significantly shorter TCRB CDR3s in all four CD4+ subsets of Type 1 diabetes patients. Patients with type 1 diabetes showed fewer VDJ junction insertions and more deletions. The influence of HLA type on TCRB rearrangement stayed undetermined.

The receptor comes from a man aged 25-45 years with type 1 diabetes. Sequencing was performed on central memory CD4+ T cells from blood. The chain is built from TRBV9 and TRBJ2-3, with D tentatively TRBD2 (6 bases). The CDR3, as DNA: TGTGCCAGCAGCGCCTCAGGGCGGGACGGCACAGATACGCAGTATTTT. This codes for CASSASGRDGTDTQYF.